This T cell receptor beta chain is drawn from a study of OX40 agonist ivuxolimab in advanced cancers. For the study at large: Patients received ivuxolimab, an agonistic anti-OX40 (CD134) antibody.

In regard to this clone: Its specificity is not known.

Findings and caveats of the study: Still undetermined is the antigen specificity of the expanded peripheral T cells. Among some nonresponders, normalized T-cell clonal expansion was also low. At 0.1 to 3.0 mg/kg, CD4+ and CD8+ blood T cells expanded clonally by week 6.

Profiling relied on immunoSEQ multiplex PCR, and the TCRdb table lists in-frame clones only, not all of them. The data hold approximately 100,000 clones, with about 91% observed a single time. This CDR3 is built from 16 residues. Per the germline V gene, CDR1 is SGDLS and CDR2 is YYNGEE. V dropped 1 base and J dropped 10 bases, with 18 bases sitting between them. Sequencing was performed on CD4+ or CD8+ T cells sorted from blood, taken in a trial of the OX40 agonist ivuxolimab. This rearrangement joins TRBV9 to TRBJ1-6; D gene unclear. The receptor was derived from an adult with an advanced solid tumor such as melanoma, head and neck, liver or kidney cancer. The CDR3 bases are TGTGCCAGCAGCGTAACCGGAGTCGGTCCGGGGTCACCCCTCCACTTT. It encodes CASSVTGVGPGSPLHF.